This entry features one TCR beta chain sequence. Measured with immunoSEQ multiplex PCR; TCRdb has only the in-frame clones, and not every one. Among approximately 170,000 clones, 87% were seen once, and the ten largest hold about 4%. The CDR3 extends over 14 amino acids. V was pared by 0 bases and J by 4 bases, with 9 bases between. The germline V gene encodes CDR1 ENHRY and CDR2 SYGVKD. This sample was included in a study of blood T cell repertoires in COVID-19. As for the study in general: PBMCs, B-cell-depleted T cells, or T cells were the source of the cDNA or gDNA that made up the material.

The TCR was taken from a young man with active or convalescent COVID-19. The chain employs TRBV10-3 and TRBJ2-5; TRBD1 might be the D (5 bases). The source material was peripheral blood. The DNA for the CDR3 is TGTGCCATCAGTGAGTCCAGGACATCAGAGACCCAGTACTTC. This encodes CAISESRTSETQYF.